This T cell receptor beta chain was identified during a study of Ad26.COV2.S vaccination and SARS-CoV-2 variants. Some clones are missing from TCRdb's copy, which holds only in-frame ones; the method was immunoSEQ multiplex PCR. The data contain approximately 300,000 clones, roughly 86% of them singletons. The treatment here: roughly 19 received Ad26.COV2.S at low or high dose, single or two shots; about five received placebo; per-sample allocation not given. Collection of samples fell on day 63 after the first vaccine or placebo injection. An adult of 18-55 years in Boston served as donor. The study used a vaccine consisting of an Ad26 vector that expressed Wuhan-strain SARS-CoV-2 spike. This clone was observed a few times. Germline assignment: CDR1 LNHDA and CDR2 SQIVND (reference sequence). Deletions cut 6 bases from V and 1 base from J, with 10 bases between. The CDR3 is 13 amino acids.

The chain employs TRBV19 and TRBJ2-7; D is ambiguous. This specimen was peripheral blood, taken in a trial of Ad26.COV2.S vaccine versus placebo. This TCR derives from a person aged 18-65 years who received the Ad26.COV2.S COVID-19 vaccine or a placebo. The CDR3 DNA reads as TGTGCCAGTAGACCCGCCGGGTCCTACGAGCAGTACTTC. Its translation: CASRPAGSYEQYF. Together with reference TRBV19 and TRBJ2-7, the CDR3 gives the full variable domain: DGGITQSPKYLFRKEGQNVTLSCEQNLNHDAMYWYRQDPGQGLRLIYYSQIVNDFQKGDIAEGYSVSREKKESFPLTVTSAQKNPTAFYLCASRPAGSYEQYFGPGTRLTVT.